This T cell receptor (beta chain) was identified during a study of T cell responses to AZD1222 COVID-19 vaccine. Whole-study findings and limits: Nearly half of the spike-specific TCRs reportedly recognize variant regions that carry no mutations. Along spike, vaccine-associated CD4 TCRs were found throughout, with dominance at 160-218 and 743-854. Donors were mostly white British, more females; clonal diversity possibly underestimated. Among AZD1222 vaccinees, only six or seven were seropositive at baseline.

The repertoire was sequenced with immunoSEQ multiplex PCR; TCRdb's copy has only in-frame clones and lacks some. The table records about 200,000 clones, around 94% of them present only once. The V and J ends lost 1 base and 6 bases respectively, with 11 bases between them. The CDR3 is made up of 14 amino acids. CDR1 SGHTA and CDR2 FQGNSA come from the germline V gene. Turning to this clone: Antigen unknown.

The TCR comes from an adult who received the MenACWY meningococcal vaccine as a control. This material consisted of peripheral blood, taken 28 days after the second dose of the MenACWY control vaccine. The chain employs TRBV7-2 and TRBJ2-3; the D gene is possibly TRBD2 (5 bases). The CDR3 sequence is CASSLGTGWDTQYF. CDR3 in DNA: TGTGCCAGCAGCTTAGGGACGGGGTGGGATACGCAGTATTTT. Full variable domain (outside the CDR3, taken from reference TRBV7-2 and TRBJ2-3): GAGVSQSPSNKVTEKGKDVELRCDPISGHTALYWYRQSLGQGLEFLIYFQGNSAPDKSGLPSDRFSAERTGGSVSTLTIQRTQQEDSAVYLCASSLGTGWDTQYFGPGTRLTVL.